The source of this T cell receptor (beta chain) is a study of shared clonotypes between healthy human individuals. Assay: immunoSEQ multiplex PCR; the TCRdb copy retains only in-frame clones and omits some. The sample consists of around 1.6 million clones, under 99% of them appearing once. Splitting the CD4+ cells yielded a CD45RA+ naive subset and a CD45RA-negative memory subset. This receptor was obtained from a man aged 30 to 39 in good health. The sequenced sample was naive CD4+ T cells sorted from blood. Documented subset: CD45RA+ positively selected.

The CDR3 loop is CASSGGQLLLVGELFF. In nucleotides, the CDR3 is TGTGCCAGCAGTGGGGGACAGCTCCTGTTAGTGGGGGAGCTGTTTTTT. V usage is TRBV28 and J usage is TRBJ2-2; 7 bases align to TRBD1. Trimming cost V 5 bases and J 8 bases; bases outside gene matches: 14. CDR3 size: 16 residues. Looked up from germline, CDR1 is MDHEN and CDR2 is SYDVKM.